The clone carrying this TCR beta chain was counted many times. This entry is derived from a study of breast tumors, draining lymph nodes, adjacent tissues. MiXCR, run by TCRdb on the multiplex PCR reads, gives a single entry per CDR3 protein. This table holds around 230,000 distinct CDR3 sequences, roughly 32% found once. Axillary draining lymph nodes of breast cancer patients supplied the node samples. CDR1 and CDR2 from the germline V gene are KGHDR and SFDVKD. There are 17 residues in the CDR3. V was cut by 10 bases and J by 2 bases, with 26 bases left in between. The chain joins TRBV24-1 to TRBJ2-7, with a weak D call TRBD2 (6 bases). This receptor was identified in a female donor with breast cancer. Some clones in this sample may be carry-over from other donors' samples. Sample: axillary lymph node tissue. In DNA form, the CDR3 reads TGTGCCACGAACCCCCTTGGGGGGAGTGGGAGGCCCTACGAGCAGTACTTC. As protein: CATNPLGGSGRPYEQYF.